Presented here are 18 T cell receptor beta chains from one specimen sequenced in a study of CD8 T cells in ankylosing spondylitis. TCRdb re-called the 5' RACE reads through MiXCR, storing one row per CDR3 protein. The sample has under 300,000 distinct CDR3 sequences, 18% seen once. Sequenced sample: blood, either unsorted or a sorted T cell fraction (not recorded which). The receptors come from a male donor with ankylosing spondylitis or in good health (not recorded which).

The chain combines TRBV30 with TRBJ1-6, with D possibly TRBD1 on 6 matching bases. The germline gives CDR1 GTSNPN, CDR2 SVGIG (reference sequence). This CDR3 region has 15 residues. The CDR3, as DNA: TGTGGTATAAAATCTCCGGGGGCCGGCTATTCACCCCTCCACTTT. Its translation: CGIKSPGAGYSPLHF.

This clonotype was seen at least ten times. V and J are TRBV12-3 or TRBV12-4 and TRBJ1-1; TRBD1 aligns across 9 bases. The trim removed 5 bases at V and 7 bases at J, leaving 11 bases unmatched. The CDR3 has 15 amino acids. The CDR3 is CASSPPGQGAFEAFF. The CDR3 bases are TGTGCCAGCAGTCCCCCGGGACAGGGTGCGTTTGAAGCTTTCTTT.

Only a few counts were recorded for this clonotype. The chain is built from TRBV27 and TRBJ1-5, with D possibly matching TRBD1 (6 bases). V lost 4 bases, J lost 5 bases, and 21 bases lay in between. CDR3 length equals 17 residues. Germline assignment: CDR1 MNHEY and CDR2 SMNVEV (reference sequence). CDR3 in DNA: TGTGCCAGCAGTTCGCGGGGACATTCCCTTGGGTATCAGCCCCAGCATTTT. Translating gives CASSSRGHSLGYQPQHF.

This clonotype was detected ten times or more. This chain links TRBV11-1 with TRBJ2-1, with TRBD2 matching 14 bases. The CDR3 is 19 residues long. Germline trimming cut 6 bases from V and 0 bases from J; bases unmatched to any gene: 10. Germline CDR1 reads SGHAT; CDR2 reads FQDESV (reference sequence). CDR3 nucleotide sequence: TGTGCCAGCAGTCAGACTAGCGGGAGGGCCTCAAGCTCCTACAATGAGCAGTTCTTC. It yields the protein CASSQTSGRASSSYNEQFF. The entire variable domain, with the rest obtained from reference TRBV11-1 and TRBJ2-1, is as follows: EAEVAQSPRYKITEKSQAVAFWCDPISGHATLYWYRQILGQGPELLVQFQDESVVDDSQLPKDRFSAERLKGVDSTLKIQPAELGDSAMYLCASSQTSGRASSSYNEQFFGPGTRLTVL.

This chain joins TRBV29-1 and TRBJ2-1, with D tentatively TRBD1 or TRBD2 (5 bases each). Trimming took off 5 bases at V and 7 bases at J, with 15 bases between the two ends. Germline V gene data show CDR1 as SQVTM and CDR2 as ANQGSEA. The CDR3 spans 13 residues. CDR3 sequence: CSVFGGTKNEQFF. The CDR3 nucleotides are TGCAGCGTTTTTGGGGGAACCAAGAATGAGCAGTTCTTC.

CDR3 sequence: CASSYSGLAHNEQFF. CDR3 nucleotides: TGTGCCAGCAGTTACTCGGGACTAGCCCACAATGAGCAGTTCTTC. The chain employs TRBV6-5 and TRBJ2-1, with 9 bases that match TRBD2. CDR1 is MNHEY, CDR2 SVGAGI, per germline. V trimming: 0 bases; J trimming: 5 bases; junction bases outside the gene matches: 2. The CDR3 has 15 residues.

The chain uses TRBV11-2 and TRBJ2-3; 7 bases match TRBD1. The CDR3 loop spans 17 amino acids. The ends lost 1 base at V and 4 bases at J; junction bases unmatched: 11. Germline CDR1 SGHAT, CDR2 FQNNGV. DNA for the CDR3: TGTGCCAGCAGCTTAGTAGGTTTAGGGGGCGGCTCAGATACGCAGTATTTT. Translating it yields CASSLVGLGGGSDTQYF.

This clonotype has more than one count but fewer than ten. V and J are TRBV29-1 and TRBJ1-1, with 8 bases fitting TRBD1. This CDR3 region has 13 residues. V shed 7 bases, J shed 4 bases, and the junction held 8 bases outside the gene matches. Germline values: CDR1 SQVTM, CDR2 ANQGSEA. CDR3 nucleotide sequence: TGCAGCGCGACAGGGGATTGGGGCACTGAAGCTTTCTTT. The encoded protein is CSATGDWGTEAFF.

In this sample, this clonotype turned up a few times. This chain links TRBV25-1 with TRBJ1-2; 9 nucleotides line up with TRBD1. The germline V gene encodes CDR1 MGHDK and CDR2 SYGVNS. The CDR3 totals 14 residues. With V trimmed by 6 bases and J by 6 bases, 8 bases remained unmatched. The DNA of the CDR3 is TGTGCCAGCAGCTGGGGACAGGGCTTGGATGGCTACACCTTC. This translates into CASSWGQGLDGYTF.

This clonotype was observed many times. CDR3 sequence reads: CASSSGLDNEQFF. CDR3 in DNA: TGCGCCAGCAGCTCGGGACTAGATAATGAGCAGTTCTTC. The V call is TRBV5-1, the J call TRBJ2-1; TRBD2 matches 8 bases. V was clipped by 3 bases and J by 7 bases; unmatched bases: 3. This CDR3 comprises 13 residues. Germline CDR1 is SGHRS and CDR2 is YFSETQ.

This clonotype was detected only a few times. This chain connects TRBV10-3 to TRBJ2-7; possibly TRBD1 for D (5 bases). The CDR3 is 16 amino acids. Germline values: CDR1 ENHRY, CDR2 SYGVKD. With 0 bases removed from V and 5 bases from J, the gap between germline ends came to 17 bases. The chain's CDR3 is CAISESTPQGPNEQYF. The CDR3, as DNA: TGTGCCATCAGTGAGTCGACTCCCCAGGGTCCCAACGAGCAGTACTTC.

This clonotype was detected once. J is TRBJ2-1 and V is TRBV20-1; D is unresolved. V lost 0 bases to trimming and J lost 8 bases, with 14 bases between them. This CDR3 comprises 14 residues. The germline V gene encodes CDR1 DFQATT and CDR2 SNEGSKA (reference sequence). CDR3 sequence reads: CSARDLLVHDEQFF. The CDR3 bases are TGCAGTGCTAGAGATCTACTCGTGCACGATGAGCAGTTCTTC.

This clonotype occurred a few times. This chain uses TRBV4-1 with TRBJ2-1; TRBD1 matches 7 bases. With 0 bases clipped from V and 0 bases from J, the junction kept 5 bases outside the gene matches. CDR1 MGHRA and CDR2 YSYEKL come from the germline V gene. The CDR3 is made up of 17 amino acids. The CDR3 nucleotides are TGCGCCAGCAGCCAAGAAAAACAGGGGATCTCCTACAATGAGCAGTTCTTC. Protein product: CASSQEKQGISYNEQFF.

This clonotype was counted only a few times. The rearrangement links TRBV7-8 to TRBJ2-5, with D possibly being TRBD1 or TRBD2 (5 bases each). The CDR3 totals 16 residues. Germline V gene lookup returns CDR1 SGHVS and CDR2 FQNEAQ. V was shortened by 1 base and J by 3 bases, with 15 bases between the two germline ends. The CDR3 spells CASSLDLLGVEETQYF. In DNA, the CDR3 is TGTGCCAGCAGCTTAGATCTATTGGGGGTGGAAGAGACCCAGTACTTC.

At least ten counts were recorded for this clonotype. The chain is built from TRBV27 and TRBJ2-3; tentative D call: TRBD2 (5 bases). V lost 7 bases and J lost 4, with 6 bases in between. The CDR3 runs to 11 residues. From germline, CDR1 is MNHEY and CDR2 SMNVEV (reference sequence). As DNA, the CDR3 is TGTGCCAGCAAGGGAGCAGATACGCAGTATTTT. This translates into CASKGADTQYF.

This rearrangement joins TRBV4-1 to TRBJ2-1; a weak D match, TRBD1 (6 bases). CDR3 length equals 13 residues. V lost 4 bases and J 5 bases, leaving 9 bases between the germline ends. Looked up from germline, CDR1 is MGHRA and CDR2 is YSYEKL. DNA for the CDR3: TGCGCCAGCAGCCGCCGGACAGACAATGAGCAGTTCTTC. Translation gives CASSRRTDNEQFF.

This clonotype was observed a single time. Here the CDR3 reads CASSQDVVAGVEQETQYF. The CDR3 DNA reads as TGTGCCAGCAGCCAAGATGTGGTAGCGGGAGTAGAACAAGAGACCCAGTACTTC. The V and J genes are TRBV4-2 and TRBJ2-5; 9 nucleotides align to TRBD2. This CDR3 comprises 18 residues. Trimming at V came to 0 bases and at J to 2 bases, leaving 10 bases not matched to a gene. Germline V gene data show CDR1 as LGHNA and CDR2 as YNFKEQ.

This chain connects TRBV4-1 to TRBJ2-1; D might be TRBD1 (6 bases). Germline V lookup: CDR1 MGHRA, CDR2 YSYEKL. V gave up 0 bases and J gave up 3 bases, with 21 bases separating them. The CDR3 covers 19 residues. CDR3 sequence reads: CASSQDLPSTGILYNEQFF. The CDR3 DNA follows: TGCGCCAGCAGCCAAGACCTCCCTTCAACAGGGATACTCTACAATGAGCAGTTCTTC.